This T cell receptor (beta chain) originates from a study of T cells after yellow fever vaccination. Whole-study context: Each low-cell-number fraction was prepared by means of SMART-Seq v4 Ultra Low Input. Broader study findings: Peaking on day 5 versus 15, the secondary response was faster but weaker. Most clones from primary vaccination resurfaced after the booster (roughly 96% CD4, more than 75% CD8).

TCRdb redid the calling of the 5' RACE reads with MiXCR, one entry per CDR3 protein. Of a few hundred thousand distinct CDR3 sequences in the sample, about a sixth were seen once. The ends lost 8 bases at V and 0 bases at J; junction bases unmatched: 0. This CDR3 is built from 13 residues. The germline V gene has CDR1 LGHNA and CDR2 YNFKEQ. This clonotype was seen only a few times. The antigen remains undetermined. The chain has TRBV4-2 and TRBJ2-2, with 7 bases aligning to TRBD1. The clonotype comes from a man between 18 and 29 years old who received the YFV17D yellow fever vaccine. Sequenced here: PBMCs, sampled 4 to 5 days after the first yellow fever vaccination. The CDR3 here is CASQGANTGELFF. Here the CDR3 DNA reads TGTGCCAGCCAGGGGGCGAACACCGGGGAGCTGTTTTTT.